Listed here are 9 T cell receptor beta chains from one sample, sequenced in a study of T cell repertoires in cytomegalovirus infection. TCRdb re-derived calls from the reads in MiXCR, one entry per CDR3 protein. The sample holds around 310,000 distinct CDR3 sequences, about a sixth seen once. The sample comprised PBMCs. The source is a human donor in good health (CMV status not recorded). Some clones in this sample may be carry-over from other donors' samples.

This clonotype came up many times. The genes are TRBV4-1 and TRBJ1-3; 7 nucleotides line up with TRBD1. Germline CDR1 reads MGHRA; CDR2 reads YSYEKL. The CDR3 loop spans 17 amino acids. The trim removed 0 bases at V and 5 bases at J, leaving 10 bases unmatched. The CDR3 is CASSQDDDREVRNTIYF. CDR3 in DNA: TGCGCCAGCAGCCAAGATGATGACAGGGAGGTCAGAAACACCATATATTTT.

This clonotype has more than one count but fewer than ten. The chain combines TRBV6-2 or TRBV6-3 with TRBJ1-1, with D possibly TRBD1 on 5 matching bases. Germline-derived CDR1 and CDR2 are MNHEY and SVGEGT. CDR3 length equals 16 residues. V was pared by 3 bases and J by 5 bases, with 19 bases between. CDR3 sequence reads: CASSYPETEGGTEAFF. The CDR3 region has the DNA TGTGCCAGCAGTTATCCTGAGACAGAAGGAGGGACTGAAGCTTTCTTT.

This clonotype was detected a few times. DNA of the CDR3: TGTGCCAGCTCACCGGTTAGGGGGGACTACGAGCAGTACTTC. Translated, it gives CASSPVRGDYEQYF. The chain joins TRBV18 to TRBJ2-7; possibly TRBD1 or TRBD2 for D (6 bases each). Trimming cost V 3 bases and J 3 bases, with 12 bases left between them. CDR3 size: 14 residues. The germline V gene encodes CDR1 KGHSH and CDR2 LQKENI.

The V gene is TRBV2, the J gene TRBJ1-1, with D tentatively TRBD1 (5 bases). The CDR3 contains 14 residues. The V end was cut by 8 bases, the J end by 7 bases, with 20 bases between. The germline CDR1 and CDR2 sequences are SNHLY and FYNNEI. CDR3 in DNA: TGTGCCAGCGGGTACCAGGACACAGCTCTTGAAGCTTTCTTT. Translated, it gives CASGYQDTALEAFF.

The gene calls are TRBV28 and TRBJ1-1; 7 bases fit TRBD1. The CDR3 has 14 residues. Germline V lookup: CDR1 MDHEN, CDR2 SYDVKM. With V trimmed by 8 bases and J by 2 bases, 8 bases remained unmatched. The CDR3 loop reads CASRLGTENTEAFF. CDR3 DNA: TGTGCCAGCCGCCTCGGGACAGAAAACACTGAAGCTTTCTTT.

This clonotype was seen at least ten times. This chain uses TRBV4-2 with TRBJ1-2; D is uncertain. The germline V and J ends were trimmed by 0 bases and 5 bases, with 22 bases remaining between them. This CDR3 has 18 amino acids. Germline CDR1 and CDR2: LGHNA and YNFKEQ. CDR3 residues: CASSQEILISLKNYGYTF. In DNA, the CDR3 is TGTGCCAGCAGCCAAGAAATATTAATATCCCTTAAAAATTATGGCTACACCTTC.

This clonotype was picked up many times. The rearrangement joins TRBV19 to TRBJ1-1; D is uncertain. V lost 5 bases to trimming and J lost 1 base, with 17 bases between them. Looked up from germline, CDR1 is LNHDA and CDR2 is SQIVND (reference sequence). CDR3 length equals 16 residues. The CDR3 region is CASSPPYPQPNTEAFF. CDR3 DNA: TGTGCCAGTAGTCCTCCGTACCCTCAGCCGAACACTGAAGCTTTCTTT.

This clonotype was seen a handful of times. The DNA of the CDR3 is TGCAGCGCCAACCTGGGACAGGTATTTCTGTCCTACAATGAGCAGTTCTTC. It encodes CSANLGQVFLSYNEQFF. The chain combines TRBV29-1 with TRBJ2-1, with TRBD1 matching 8 bases. Germline values: CDR1 SQVTM, CDR2 ANQGSEA. V shed 7 bases and J 1 base; nucleotides not matched to a gene: 15. There are 17 residues in the CDR3.

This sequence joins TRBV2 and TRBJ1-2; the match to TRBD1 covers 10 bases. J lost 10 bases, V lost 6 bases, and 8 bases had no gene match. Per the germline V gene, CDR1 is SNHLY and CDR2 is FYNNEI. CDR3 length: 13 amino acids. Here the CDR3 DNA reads TGTGCCAGCAGGGGGACAGGGGAAGGTGACTACACCTTC. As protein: CASRGTGEGDYTF.